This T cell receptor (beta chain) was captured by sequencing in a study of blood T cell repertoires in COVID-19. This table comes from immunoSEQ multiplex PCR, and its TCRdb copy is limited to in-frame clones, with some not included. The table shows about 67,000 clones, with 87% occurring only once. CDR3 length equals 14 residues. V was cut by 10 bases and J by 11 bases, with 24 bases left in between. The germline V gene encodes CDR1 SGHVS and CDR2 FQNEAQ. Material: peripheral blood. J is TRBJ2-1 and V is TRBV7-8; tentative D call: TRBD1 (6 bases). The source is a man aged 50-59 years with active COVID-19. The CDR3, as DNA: TGTGCCACCGCGGTGATAGCCCCCACAGGGAAGCAGTTCTTC. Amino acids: CATAVIAPTGKQFF.